This T cell receptor beta chain derives from a study of regulatory T cells in long-lasting Graves disease. This clonotype came up many times. Its target is not known. The sample's time point: newly diagnosed GD, antithyroid drugs for less than 3 months. PBMC-extracted RNA yielded the TCR library. Patients met American Thyroid Association criteria for Graves' disease. Trimming at V came to 4 bases and at J to 0 bases, leaving 4 bases not matched to a gene. The CDR3 is 16 amino acids. The V gene's germline CDR1 is MGHDK and CDR2 SYGVNS. To make TCR beta libraries, researchers used iRepertoire HTBI primers and Arm-PCR of CDR3 regions. TCRdb recomputed calls from the multiplex PCR reads with MiXCR, one row per CDR3 protein. The table has about 530,000 distinct CDR3 sequences, about 16% seen once. Findings and limits, study-wide: Only peripheral blood was studied, not thyroid tissue.

These data also featured in a second study, about T cells in Graves' hyperthyroidism and ophthalmopathy. That source reports: Researchers defined stable Graves' hyperthyroidism as no ophthalmopathy progression within 18 months.

The sample was peripheral blood mononuclear cells (PBMCs), taken at new diagnosis, from a patient treated with antithyroid drugs. This TCR was recovered from a middle-aged woman with Graves disease. The chain links TRBV25-1 to TRBJ2-1; TRBD2 matches 9 bases. The chain's CDR3 is CASSVLAGDSYNEQFF. The CDR3 nucleotides read TGTGCCAGCAGTGTACTAGCGGGTGACTCCTACAATGAGCAGTTCTTC.